This is a list of T cell receptor beta chains from one sample in a study of cytomegalovirus exposure and HLA in healthy donors. This table comes from immunoSEQ multiplex PCR, and its TCRdb copy is limited to in-frame clones, with some not included. The sample yields a few hundred thousand clones, around 80% seen once. The sequencing input was PBMCs. All receptors derive from a man between 25 and 39 years old in good health and CMV-seronegative. Each CDR3 is given with its conserved first and last residue. Fields, in order: V gene, D gene, clone size, J gene, CDR3 DNA, CDR3 protein. A D gene is named only where the DNA matches it firmly. Size is omitted from some rows. Given values are once, few, many or a class for expanded clones.

v_call: TRBV19; d_call: .; clone_size: once; j_call: TRBJ2-3; cdr3_nt: TGTGCCAGTAGTAGTGGGCGGGGATCCACAGATACGCAGTATTTT; cdr3_aa: CASSSGRGSTDTQYF
v_call: TRBV5-6; d_call: .; clone_size: .; j_call: TRBJ1-4; cdr3_nt: TGTGCCAGCAGCTGGGGACGGACTACTGAAAAACTGTTTTTT; cdr3_aa: CASSWGRTTEKLFF
v_call: TRBV7-9; d_call: TRBD1; clone_size: .; j_call: TRBJ2-5; cdr3_nt: TGTGCCAGCAGCCGACAGGGGCAAGAGACCCAGTACTTC; cdr3_aa: CASSRQGQETQYF
v_call: TRBV10-2; d_call: .; clone_size: few; j_call: TRBJ1-3; cdr3_nt: TGCGCCAGCAGTGAGTTCAGGGTGGGAAACACCATATATTTT; cdr3_aa: CASSEFRVGNTIYF
v_call: TRBV5-1; d_call: TRBD2; clone_size: .; j_call: TRBJ2-7; cdr3_nt: TGCGCCAGCAGCCCGGGACTAGCGGGGACGTACGAGCAGTACTTC; cdr3_aa: CASSPGLAGTYEQYF
v_call: TRBV9; d_call: .; clone_size: once; j_call: TRBJ1-6; cdr3_nt: TGTGCCAGCAGCGTAGCTTTGAGTACACCCCTCCACTTT; cdr3_aa: CASSVALSTPLHF
v_call: TRBV19; d_call: .; clone_size: .; j_call: TRBJ2-7; cdr3_nt: TGTGCCAGTAGTATAAAACAGGGTGGATTCTACGAGCAGTACTTC; cdr3_aa: CASSIKQGGFYEQYF
v_call: TRBV2; d_call: TRBD1; clone_size: .; j_call: TRBJ2-3; cdr3_nt: TGTGCCAGCAGGCGGGACAGGGGAACTAGCACAGATACGCAGTATTTT; cdr3_aa: CASRRDRGTSTDTQYF
v_call: TRBV27; d_call: .; clone_size: .; j_call: TRBJ1-1; cdr3_nt: TGTGCCAGCAGTGTACAGACAAACACTGAAGCTTTCTTT; cdr3_aa: CASSVQTNTEAFF
v_call: TRBV5-1; d_call: .; clone_size: .; j_call: TRBJ2-3; cdr3_nt: TGCGCCAGCAGCTTCCTCGGACACAGCACAGATACGCAGTATTTT; cdr3_aa: CASSFLGHSTDTQYF
v_call: TRBV6-5; d_call: .; clone_size: .; j_call: TRBJ1-4; cdr3_nt: TGTGCCAGCAGTGGAGCCGGGAGGACTGAAAAACTGTTTTTT; cdr3_aa: CASSGAGRTEKLFF